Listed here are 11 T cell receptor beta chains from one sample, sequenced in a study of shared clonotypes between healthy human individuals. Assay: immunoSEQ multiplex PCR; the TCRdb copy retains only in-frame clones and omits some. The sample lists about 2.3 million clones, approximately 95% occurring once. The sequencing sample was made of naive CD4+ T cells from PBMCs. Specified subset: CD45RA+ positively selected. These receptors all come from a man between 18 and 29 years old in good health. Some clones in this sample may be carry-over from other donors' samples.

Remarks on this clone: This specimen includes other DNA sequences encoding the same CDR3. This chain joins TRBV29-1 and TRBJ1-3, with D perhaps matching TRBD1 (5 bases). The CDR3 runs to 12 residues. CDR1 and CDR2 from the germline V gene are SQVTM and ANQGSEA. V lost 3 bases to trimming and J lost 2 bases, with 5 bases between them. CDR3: CSVEGAGNTIYF. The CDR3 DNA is TGCAGCGTTGAGGGGGCTGGAAACACCATATATTTT. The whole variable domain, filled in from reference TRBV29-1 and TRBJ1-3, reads SAVISQKPSRDICQRGTSLTIQCQVDSQVTMMFWYRQQPGQSLTLIATANQGSEATYESGFVIDKFPISRPNLTFSTLTVSNMSPEDSSIYLCSVEGAGNTIYFGEGSWLTVV.

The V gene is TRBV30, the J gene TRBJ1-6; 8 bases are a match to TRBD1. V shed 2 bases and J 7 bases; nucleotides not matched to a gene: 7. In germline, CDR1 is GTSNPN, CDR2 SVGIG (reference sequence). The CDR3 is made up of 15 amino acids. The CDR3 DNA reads TGTGCCTGGAGTATTGGGGACAGGCACAATTCACCCCTCCACTTT. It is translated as CAWSIGDRHNSPLHF.

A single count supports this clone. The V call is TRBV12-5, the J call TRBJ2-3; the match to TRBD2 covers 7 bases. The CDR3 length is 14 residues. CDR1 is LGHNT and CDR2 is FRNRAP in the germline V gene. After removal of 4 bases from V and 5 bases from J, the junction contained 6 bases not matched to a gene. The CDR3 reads CASGYGREKDTQYF. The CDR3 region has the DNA TGTGCTAGTGGTTATGGGCGGGAGAAAGATACGCAGTATTTT.

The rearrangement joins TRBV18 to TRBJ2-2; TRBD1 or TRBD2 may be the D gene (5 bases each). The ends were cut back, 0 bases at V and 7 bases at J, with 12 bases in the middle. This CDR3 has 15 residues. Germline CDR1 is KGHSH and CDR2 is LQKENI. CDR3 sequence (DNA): TGTGCCAGCTCACCACCCGGGGCCCGTGTCGGGGAGCTGTTTTTT. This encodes CASSPPGARVGELFF.

CDR3 protein: CAISESGAGGNFRDGYTF. DNA of the CDR3: TGTGCCATCAGTGAGTCGGGGGCAGGGGGCAACTTTAGGGATGGCTACACCTTC. The V call is TRBV10-3, the J call TRBJ1-2; 8 positions match TRBD1. CDR1 is ENHRY, CDR2 SYGVKD, per germline. V gave up 0 bases and J gave up 6 bases; unmatched junction bases: 15. The CDR3 is 18 residues long.

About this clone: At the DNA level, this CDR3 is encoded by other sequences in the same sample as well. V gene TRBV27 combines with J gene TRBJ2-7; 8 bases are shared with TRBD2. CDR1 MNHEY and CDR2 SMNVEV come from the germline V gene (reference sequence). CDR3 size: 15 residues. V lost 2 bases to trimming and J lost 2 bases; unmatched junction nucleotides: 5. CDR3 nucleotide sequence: TGTGCCAGCAGTTTAGGATTAGCGGGAACCTACGAGCAGTACTTC. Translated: CASSLGLAGTYEQYF.

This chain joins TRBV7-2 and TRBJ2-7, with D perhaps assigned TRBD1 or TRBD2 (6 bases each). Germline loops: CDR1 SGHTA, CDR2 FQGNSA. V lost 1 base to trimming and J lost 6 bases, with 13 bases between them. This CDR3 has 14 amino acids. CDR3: CASSLVSWGAEQYF. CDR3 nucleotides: TGTGCCAGCAGCTTAGTTTCATGGGGGGCCGAGCAGTACTTC.

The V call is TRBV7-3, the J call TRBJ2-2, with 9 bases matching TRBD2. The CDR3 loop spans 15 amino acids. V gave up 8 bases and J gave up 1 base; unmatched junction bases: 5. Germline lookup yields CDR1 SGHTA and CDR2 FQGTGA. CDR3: CASRQAGGNTGELFF. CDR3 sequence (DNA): TGTGCCAGCCGCCAAGCGGGAGGGAACACCGGGGAGCTGTTTTTT.

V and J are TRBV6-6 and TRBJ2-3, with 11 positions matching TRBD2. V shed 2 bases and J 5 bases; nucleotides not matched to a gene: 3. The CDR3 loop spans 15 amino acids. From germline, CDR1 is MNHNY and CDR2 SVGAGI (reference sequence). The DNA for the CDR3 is TGTGCCAGCAGTTACCCTGGGACTAGCGGAGATACGCAGTATTTT. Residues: CASSYPGTSGDTQYF.

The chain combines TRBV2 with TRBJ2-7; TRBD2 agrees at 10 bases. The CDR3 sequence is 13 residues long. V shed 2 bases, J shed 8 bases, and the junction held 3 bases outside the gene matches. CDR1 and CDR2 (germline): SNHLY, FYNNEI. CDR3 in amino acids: CASSELAGVKQYF. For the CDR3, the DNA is TGTGCCAGCAGTGAACTAGCGGGAGTGAAGCAGTACTTC.

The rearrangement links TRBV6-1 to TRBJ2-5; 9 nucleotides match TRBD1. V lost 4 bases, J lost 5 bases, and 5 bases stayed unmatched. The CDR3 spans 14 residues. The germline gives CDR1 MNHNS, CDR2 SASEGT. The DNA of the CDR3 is TGTGCCAGCAGTGTACAGACAGGGGGGGAGACCCAGTACTTC. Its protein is CASSVQTGGETQYF.